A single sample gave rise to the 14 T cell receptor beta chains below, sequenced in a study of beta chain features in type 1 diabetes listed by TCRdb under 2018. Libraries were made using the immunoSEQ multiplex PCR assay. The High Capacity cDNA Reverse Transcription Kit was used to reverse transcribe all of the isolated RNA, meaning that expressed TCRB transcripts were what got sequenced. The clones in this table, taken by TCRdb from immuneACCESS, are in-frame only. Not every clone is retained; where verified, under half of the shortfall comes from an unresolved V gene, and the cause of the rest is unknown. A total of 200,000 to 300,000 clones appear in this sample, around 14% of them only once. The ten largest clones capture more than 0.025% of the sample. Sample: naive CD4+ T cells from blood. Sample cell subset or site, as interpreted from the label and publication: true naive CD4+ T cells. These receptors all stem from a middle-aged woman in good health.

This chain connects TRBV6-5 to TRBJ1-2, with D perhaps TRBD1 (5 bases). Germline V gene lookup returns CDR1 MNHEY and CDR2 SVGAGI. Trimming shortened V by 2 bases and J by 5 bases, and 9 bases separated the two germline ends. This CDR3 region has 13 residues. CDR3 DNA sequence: TGTGCCAGCAGTTACGGGGCGGGGTATGGCTACACCTTC. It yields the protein CASSYGAGYGYTF.

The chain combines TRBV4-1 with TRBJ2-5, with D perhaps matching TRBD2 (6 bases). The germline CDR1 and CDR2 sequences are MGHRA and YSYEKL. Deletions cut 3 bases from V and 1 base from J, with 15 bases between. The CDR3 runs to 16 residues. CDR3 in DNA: TGCGCCAGCAGCCAGTGGGGGGAGCGTTTCCAAGAGACCCAGTACTTC. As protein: CASSQWGERFQETQYF.

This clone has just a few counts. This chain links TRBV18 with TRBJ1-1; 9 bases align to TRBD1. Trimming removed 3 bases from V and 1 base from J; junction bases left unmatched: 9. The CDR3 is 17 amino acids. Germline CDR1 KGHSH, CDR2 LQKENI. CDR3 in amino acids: CASSPLGQGGTNTEAFF. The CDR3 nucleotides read TGTGCCAGCTCACCCTTGGGACAGGGAGGCACGAACACTGAAGCTTTCTTT.

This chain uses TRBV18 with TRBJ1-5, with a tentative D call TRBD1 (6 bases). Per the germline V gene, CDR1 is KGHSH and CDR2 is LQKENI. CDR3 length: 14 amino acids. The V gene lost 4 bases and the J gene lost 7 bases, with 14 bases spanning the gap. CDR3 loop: CASSQGEGSQPQHF. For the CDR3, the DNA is TGTGCCAGCTCACAGGGGGAGGGTTCGCAGCCCCAGCATTTT.

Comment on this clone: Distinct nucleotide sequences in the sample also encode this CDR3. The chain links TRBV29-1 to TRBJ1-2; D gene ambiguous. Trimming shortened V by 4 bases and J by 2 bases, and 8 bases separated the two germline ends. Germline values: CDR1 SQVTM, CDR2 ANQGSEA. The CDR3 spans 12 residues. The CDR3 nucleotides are TGCAGCGTTGCCGTTGCGAACTATGGCTACACCTTC. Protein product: CSVAVANYGYTF. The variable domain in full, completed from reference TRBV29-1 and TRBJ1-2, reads SAVISQKPSRDICQRGTSLTIQCQVDSQVTMMFWYRQQPGQSLTLIATANQGSEATYESGFVIDKFPISRPNLTFSTLTVSNMSPEDSSIYLCSVAVANYGYTFGSGTRLTVV.

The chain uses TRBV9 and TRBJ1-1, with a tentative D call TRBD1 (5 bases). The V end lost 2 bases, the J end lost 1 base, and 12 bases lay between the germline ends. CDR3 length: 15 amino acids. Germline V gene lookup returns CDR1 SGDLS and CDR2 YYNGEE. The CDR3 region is CASSVLGTGNTEAFF. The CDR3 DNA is TGTGCCAGCAGCGTCTTAGGAACAGGGAACACTGAAGCTTTCTTT.

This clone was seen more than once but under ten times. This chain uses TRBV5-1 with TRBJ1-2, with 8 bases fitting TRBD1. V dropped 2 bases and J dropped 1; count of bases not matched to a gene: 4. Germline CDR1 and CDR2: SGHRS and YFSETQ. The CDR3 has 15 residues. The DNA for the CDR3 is TGCGCCAGCAGCTTAGGGACAGGCCTTAACTATGGCTACACCTTC. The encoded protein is CASSLGTGLNYGYTF.

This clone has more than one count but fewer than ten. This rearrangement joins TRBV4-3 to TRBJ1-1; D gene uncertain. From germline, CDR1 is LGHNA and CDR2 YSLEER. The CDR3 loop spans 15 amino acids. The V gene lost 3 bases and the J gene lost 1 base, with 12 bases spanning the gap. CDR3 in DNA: TGCGCCAGCAGCCAGGCCGGGTCACCGAACACTGAAGCTTTCTTT. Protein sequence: CASSQAGSPNTEAFF.

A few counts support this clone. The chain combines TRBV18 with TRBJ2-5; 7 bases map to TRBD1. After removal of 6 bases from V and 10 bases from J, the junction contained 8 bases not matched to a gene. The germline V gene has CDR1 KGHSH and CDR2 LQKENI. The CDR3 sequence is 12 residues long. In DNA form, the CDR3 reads TGTGCCAGCTCCCCGAACCGGGACAGCCAGTACTTC. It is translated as CASSPNRDSQYF.

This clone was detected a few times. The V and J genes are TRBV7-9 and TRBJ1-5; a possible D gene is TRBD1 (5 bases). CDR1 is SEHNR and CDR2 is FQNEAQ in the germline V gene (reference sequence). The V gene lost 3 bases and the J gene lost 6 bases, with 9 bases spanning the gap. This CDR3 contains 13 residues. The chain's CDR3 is CASSFSGGQPQHF. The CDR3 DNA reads TGTGCCAGCAGCTTCTCGGGGGGTCAGCCCCAGCATTTT.

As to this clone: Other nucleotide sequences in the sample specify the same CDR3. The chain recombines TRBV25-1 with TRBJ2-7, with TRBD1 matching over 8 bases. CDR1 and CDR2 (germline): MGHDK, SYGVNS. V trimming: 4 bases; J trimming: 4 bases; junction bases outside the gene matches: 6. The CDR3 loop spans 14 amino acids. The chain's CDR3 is CASSGTGSLYEQYF. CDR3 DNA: TGTGCCAGCAGTGGGACAGGGTCTTTGTACGAGCAGTACTTC.

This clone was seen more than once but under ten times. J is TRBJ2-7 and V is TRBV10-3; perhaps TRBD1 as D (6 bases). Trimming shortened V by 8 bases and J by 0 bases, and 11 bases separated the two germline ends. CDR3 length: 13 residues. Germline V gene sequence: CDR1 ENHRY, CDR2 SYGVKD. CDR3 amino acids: CAIWTAGSYEQYF. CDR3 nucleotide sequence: TGTGCCATCTGGACAGCCGGCTCCTACGAGCAGTACTTC.

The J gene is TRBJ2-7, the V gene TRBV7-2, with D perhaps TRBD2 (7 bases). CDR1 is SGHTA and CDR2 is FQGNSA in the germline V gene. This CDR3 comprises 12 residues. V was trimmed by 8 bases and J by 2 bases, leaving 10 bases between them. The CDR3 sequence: CASHGGPYEQYF. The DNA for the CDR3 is TGTGCCAGCCACGGGGGGCCCTACGAGCAGTACTTC.

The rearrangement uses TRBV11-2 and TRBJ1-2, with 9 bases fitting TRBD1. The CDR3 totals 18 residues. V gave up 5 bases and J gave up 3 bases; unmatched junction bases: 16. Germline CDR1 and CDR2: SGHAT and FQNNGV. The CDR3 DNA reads TGTGCCAGCAGCGAACGAGTAACAGGGGGCGCGAATCACTATGGCTACACCTTC. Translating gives CASSERVTGGANHYGYTF. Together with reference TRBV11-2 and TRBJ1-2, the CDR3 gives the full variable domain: EAGVAQSPRYKIIEKRQSVAFWCNPISGHATLYWYQQILGQGPKLLIQFQNNGVVDDSQLPKDRFSAERLKGVDSTLKIQPAKLEDSAVYLCASSERVTGGANHYGYTFGSGTRLTVV.